These T cell receptor beta chains were read from a single sample in a study of T-cell memory formation after mild COVID-19. A single record per CDR3 protein comes from TCRdb applying MiXCR to the 5' RACE reads. This sample has 380,000 or so distinct CDR3 sequences, with about an eighth found just once. Sequenced input: PBMCs or a T cell subset sorted from them (not recorded which). All receptors derive from a man younger than 35 who had mild COVID-19 (a few samples of this study predate the infection). Cell type and time point are not known. Both conserved end residues are part of each CDR3. The D gene is left open where the match is weak. A row's size may be missing; if present it is once, few, many or a size class.

d_gene: -; j_gene: TRBJ1-6; v_gene: TRBV12-3/TRBV12-4; abundance: -; CDR3aa: CASTWGPHNSPLHF; CDR3nt: TGTGCCAGCACCTGGGGTCCTCATAATTCACCCCTCCACTTT
d_gene: -; j_gene: TRBJ1-1; v_gene: TRBV6-2/TRBV6-3; abundance: -; CDR3aa: CASSPGYLEAFF; CDR3nt: TGTGCCAGCAGTCCAGGGTATCTTGAAGCTTTCTTT
d_gene: -; j_gene: TRBJ1-2; v_gene: TRBV4-3; abundance: -; CDR3aa: CASSQDAQERGYTF; CDR3nt: TGCGCCAGCAGCCAAGATGCCCAGGAAAGGGGCTACACCTTC
d_gene: TRBD2; j_gene: TRBJ2-1; v_gene: TRBV19; abundance: -; CDR3aa: CASTYGGAGMRNEQFF; CDR3nt: TGTGCCAGCACTTACGGGGGGGCCGGGATGAGGAATGAGCAGTTCTTC
d_gene: -; j_gene: TRBJ1-2; v_gene: TRBV4-1; abundance: -; CDR3aa: CASSQVLGDYGYTF; CDR3nt: TGCGCCAGCAGCCAAGTCTTGGGGGACTATGGCTACACCTTC
d_gene: -; j_gene: TRBJ1-1; v_gene: TRBV7-2; abundance: many; CDR3aa: CASSSHHGTEAFF; CDR3nt: TGTGCCAGCAGCTCCCATCACGGCACTGAAGCTTTCTTT
d_gene: -; j_gene: TRBJ2-1; v_gene: TRBV6-2/TRBV6-3; abundance: few; CDR3aa: CASSYSITSGQFF; CDR3nt: TGTGCCAGCAGTTACTCAATTACGAGTGGGCAGTTCTTC
d_gene: -; j_gene: TRBJ1-1; v_gene: TRBV4-2; abundance: -; CDR3aa: CASSQGLLGPAVNTEAFF; CDR3nt: TGTGCCAGCAGCCAAGGACTCCTTGGTCCCGCGGTGAACACTGAAGCTTTCTTT
d_gene: -; j_gene: TRBJ2-7; v_gene: TRBV6-5; abundance: -; CDR3aa: CASSYRRTGRGSYEQYF; CDR3nt: TGTGCCAGCAGTTACAGAAGGACGGGGAGGGGGTCCTACGAGCAGTACTTC
d_gene: -; j_gene: TRBJ1-4; v_gene: TRBV20-1; abundance: few; CDR3aa: CSARGWGEKLFF; CDR3nt: TGCAGTGCTCGGGGGTGGGGTGAAAAACTGTTTTTT
d_gene: -; j_gene: TRBJ1-6; v_gene: TRBV9; abundance: -; CDR3aa: CASSVGFGTYNSPLHF; CDR3nt: TGTGCCAGCAGCGTAGGTTTCGGGACCTATAATTCACCCCTCCACTTT
d_gene: TRBD1; j_gene: TRBJ2-3; v_gene: TRBV6-5; abundance: many; CDR3aa: CASSIQGVTDTQYF; CDR3nt: TGTGCCAGCAGCATACAGGGGGTCACAGATACGCAGTATTTT
d_gene: TRBD1; j_gene: TRBJ1-1; v_gene: TRBV10-3; abundance: few; CDR3aa: CAISETGLEAFF; CDR3nt: TGTGCCATCAGCGAGACAGGGCTTGAAGCTTTCTTT
d_gene: -; j_gene: TRBJ2-5; v_gene: TRBV2; abundance: few; CDR3aa: CASRDRGETQYF; CDR3nt: TGTGCCAGCAGGGACAGAGGAGAGACCCAGTACTTC
d_gene: -; j_gene: TRBJ2-1; v_gene: TRBV6-5; abundance: -; CDR3aa: CASRGGNGDEQFF; CDR3nt: TGTGCCAGCAGGGGTGGTAATGGCGATGAGCAGTTCTTC
d_gene: -; j_gene: TRBJ2-7; v_gene: TRBV6-2/TRBV6-3; abundance: few; CDR3aa: CASGHGGGEQYF; CDR3nt: TGTGCCAGCGGGCACGGAGGTGGGGAGCAGTACTTC
d_gene: -; j_gene: TRBJ2-3; v_gene: TRBV4-3; abundance: few; CDR3aa: CASSPASSTDTQYF; CDR3nt: TGCGCCAGCAGCCCGGCCAGTAGCACAGATACGCAGTATTTT
d_gene: -; j_gene: TRBJ1-1; v_gene: TRBV18; abundance: -; CDR3aa: CASSPPTGGASTEAFF; CDR3nt: TGTGCCAGCTCACCACCCACCGGGGGGGCCAGCACTGAAGCTTTCTTT
d_gene: TRBD2; j_gene: TRBJ2-1; v_gene: TRBV5-1; abundance: few; CDR3aa: CASSSLAGGDEQFF; CDR3nt: TGCGCCAGCAGCTCTCTAGCGGGGGGGGATGAGCAGTTCTTC
d_gene: -; j_gene: TRBJ2-1; v_gene: TRBV29-1; abundance: -; CDR3aa: CSVVGKGKGRRYNNEQFF; CDR3nt: TGCAGCGTTGTAGGGAAGGGTAAGGGCCGCCGCTACAACAATGAGCAGTTCTTC
d_gene: -; j_gene: TRBJ2-2; v_gene: TRBV7-3; abundance: once; CDR3aa: CASSSTLNTGELFF; CDR3nt: TGTGCCAGCAGCTCAACACTGAACACCGGGGAGCTGTTTTTT
d_gene: -; j_gene: TRBJ1-1; v_gene: TRBV4-1; abundance: few; CDR3aa: CASSRQGEDTEAFF; CDR3nt: TGCGCCAGCAGCCGCCAGGGAGAGGACACTGAAGCTTTCTTT
d_gene: -; j_gene: TRBJ1-5; v_gene: TRBV4-3; abundance: -; CDR3aa: CASSQAGTNQPQHF; CDR3nt: TGCGCCAGCAGCCAGGCAGGGACCAATCAGCCCCAGCATTTT
d_gene: -; j_gene: TRBJ1-1; v_gene: TRBV3-1; abundance: -; CDR3aa: CASSPSDMNTEAFF; CDR3nt: TGTGCCAGCAGCCCCTCAGATATGAACACTGAAGCTTTCTTT
d_gene: -; j_gene: TRBJ1-1; v_gene: TRBV7-9; abundance: -; CDR3aa: CASSLALGQVKEAFF; CDR3nt: TGTGCCAGCAGCTTAGCGTTAGGTCAAGTGAAAGAGGCTTTCTTT
d_gene: TRBD1; j_gene: TRBJ1-2; v_gene: TRBV3-1; abundance: -; CDR3aa: CASLDRQGYGYTF; CDR3nt: TGTGCCAGCTTGGACAGGCAGGGCTATGGCTACACCTTC
d_gene: TRBD1; j_gene: TRBJ2-2; v_gene: TRBV18; abundance: -; CDR3aa: CASSPGDRAIELFF; CDR3nt: TGTGCCAGCTCACCAGGGGACAGGGCCATCGAGCTGTTTTTT